Listed here are 27 T cell receptor beta chains from one sample, sequenced in a study of cytomegalovirus exposure and HLA in healthy donors. PCR used 60 Vbeta primers and 13 Jbeta primers. The data were produced by immunoSEQ multiplex PCR, yet TCRdb's version contains in-frame clones alone and is incomplete. The table lists a few hundred thousand clones, around 80% of them singletons. Sample: PBMCs. These receptors originate from a girl between 2 and 10 years old in good health and CMV-seronegative.

The chain employs TRBV6-4 and TRBJ1-1, with D possibly matching TRBD1 (5 bases). With 3 bases removed from V and 1 base from J, the gap between germline ends came to 12 bases. The germline CDR1 and CDR2 sequences are MRHNA and SNTAGT. This CDR3 comprises 15 residues. This CDR3 is CASSEQVGGNTEAFF. In nucleotides, the CDR3 is TGTGCCAGCAGTGAACAGGTCGGTGGGAACACTGAAGCTTTCTTT.

The sample holds a few counts of this clone. The CDR3 here is CASSKVQGPDEQFF. The CDR3 region has the DNA TGTGCCAGCAGCAAAGTTCAGGGTCCGGATGAGCAGTTCTTC. V gene TRBV21-1 combines with J gene TRBJ2-1; the table's D call TRBD1 went unverified against the DNA. TRBV21-1 is a documented pseudogene. This CDR3 spans 14 amino acids.

This clone was found a few times. The J gene is TRBJ2-7, the V gene TRBV30, with TRBD2 matching 11 bases. The germline V gene encodes CDR1 GTSNPN and CDR2 SVGIG (reference sequence). The CDR3 consists of 13 residues. With V trimmed by 5 bases and J by 6 bases, 6 bases remained unmatched. The CDR3 coding sequence is TGTGCCTGGGAACTAGCGGGAGTAGTCGAGCAGTACTTC. Residues: CAWELAGVVEQYF.

The chain has TRBV5-6 and TRBJ2-5, with 11 positions matching TRBD2. The CDR3 is 14 residues long. V lost 10 bases and J lost 4; bases outside the gene matches: 9. The V gene's germline CDR1 is SGHDT and CDR2 YYEEEE. CDR3 protein: CASTFSGRVETQYF. CDR3 bases: TGTGCCTCGACGTTTAGCGGGAGGGTAGAGACCCAGTACTTC.

This clone is a singleton in its sample. The chain carries TRBV7-6 and TRBJ2-7; 12 bases are shared with TRBD2. From germline, CDR1 is SGHVS and CDR2 FNYEAQ. This CDR3 has 17 residues. V trimming: 4 bases; J trimming: 2 bases; junction bases outside the gene matches: 9. In nucleotides, the CDR3 is TGTGCCAGCAGCTCACACCCCCTAGCGGGAGGGCCCTACGAGCAGTACTTC. Translated, it gives CASSSHPLAGGPYEQYF.

Turning to this clone: The sample contains more than one DNA sequence encoding this CDR3. The CDR3 loop reads CASSVVDSLNTEAFF. DNA for the CDR3: TGTGCCAGCAGCGTAGTTGACAGCCTTAACACTGAAGCTTTCTTT. This sequence joins TRBV9 and TRBJ1-1, with a possible D match to TRBD1 (5 bases). The V gene lost 0 bases and the J gene lost 2 bases, with 11 bases spanning the gap. CDR3 size: 15 residues. Germline CDR1 and CDR2: SGDLS and YYNGEE.

The genes are TRBV20-1 and TRBJ1-1; D unresolved. The CDR3 loop spans 11 amino acids. Looked up from germline, CDR1 is DFQATT and CDR2 is SNEGSKA (reference sequence). V lost 7 bases to trimming and J lost 4 bases, with 10 bases between them. In nucleotides, the CDR3 is TGCAGTGTGGGAGACGGCACTGAAGCTTTCTTT. Protein: CSVGDGTEAFF.

The chain has TRBV5-1 and TRBJ2-3; TRBD2 aligns across 16 bases. The CDR3 loop spans 18 amino acids. From germline, CDR1 is SGHRS and CDR2 YFSETQ. With V trimmed by 3 bases and J by 0 bases, 4 bases remained unmatched. CDR3 bases: TGCGCCAGCAGCTCGGGACTAGCGGGGGGGTATAGCACAGATACGCAGTATTTT. Translating it yields CASSSGLAGGYSTDTQYF.

The chain recombines TRBV10-2 with TRBJ2-3; the D gene is possibly TRBD2 (6 bases). Germline lookup yields CDR1 WSHSY and CDR2 SAAADI. With 2 bases removed from V and 3 bases from J, the gap between germline ends came to 12 bases. The CDR3 length is 15 residues. In DNA, the CDR3 is TGCGCCAGCAGTGAGGGGGGGATGAGGACAGATACGCAGTATTTT. Translation: CASSEGGMRTDTQYF.

The CDR3 sequence is CASSQGIGRDEKLFF. DNA of the CDR3: TGCGCCAGCAGCCAAGGGATTGGGAGGGATGAAAAACTGTTTTTT. The rearrangement links TRBV4-1 to TRBJ1-4, with unresolved D. The CDR3 is 15 amino acids. V gave up 1 base and J gave up 6 bases, with 12 bases separating them. From germline, CDR1 is MGHRA and CDR2 YSYEKL.

This chain connects TRBV9 to TRBJ2-7, with D perhaps matching TRBD2 (6 bases). Trimming took off 3 bases at V and 3 bases at J, with 13 bases between the two ends. From germline, CDR1 is SGDLS and CDR2 YYNGEE. The CDR3 is 14 residues long. CDR3 region: CASSEGLAVYEQYF. DNA of the CDR3: TGTGCCAGCAGCGAGGGACTGGCGGTCTACGAGCAGTACTTC.

This clone was detected only a few times. The chain recombines TRBV5-1 with TRBJ2-3; tentative D call: TRBD2 (5 bases). Trimming shortened V by 2 bases and J by 1 base, and 8 bases separated the two germline ends. Per the germline V gene, CDR1 is SGHRS and CDR2 is YFSETQ. This CDR3 region has 14 residues. For the CDR3, the DNA is TGCGCCAGCAGCTTAGCGGCCCGCACAGATACGCAGTATTTT. It is translated as CASSLAARTDTQYF.

The rearrangement links TRBV4-1 to TRBJ1-5; perhaps TRBD1 as D (6 bases). CDR3 length: 16 amino acids. CDR1 is MGHRA, CDR2 YSYEKL, per germline. With 4 bases removed from V and 2 bases from J, the gap between germline ends came to 15 bases. For the CDR3, the DNA is TGCGCCAGCAGCCCCCCCACAGGGCTGGGCAATCAGCCCCAGCATTTT. Residues: CASSPPTGLGNQPQHF.

V is TRBV4-1 and J is TRBJ2-3; D is uncertain. Germline V gene data show CDR1 as MGHRA and CDR2 as YSYEKL. This CDR3 spans 15 amino acids. Trimming took 0 bases from V and 6 from J, leaving 13 bases between them. The CDR3 sequence: CASSQDHFSTDTQYF. The CDR3 DNA follows: TGCGCCAGCAGCCAAGATCACTTTTCCACCGATACGCAGTATTTT.

This chain links TRBV7-9 with TRBJ1-4; 10 bases are shared with TRBD1. J was trimmed by 6 bases and V by 1 base; bases with no gene match: 5. Germline V CDR1 and CDR2: SEHNR, FQNEAQ (reference sequence). This CDR3 is built from 16 residues. CDR3 in DNA: TGTGCCAGCAGCTTAGGCGGGGACAGGGGATATGAAAAACTGTTTTTT. Protein: CASSLGGDRGYEKLFF.

The chain couples TRBV4-1 to TRBJ2-7, with 7 bases identical to TRBD2. This CDR3 has 16 amino acids. With 0 bases clipped from V and 2 bases from J, the junction kept 7 bases outside the gene matches. Germline V gene lookup returns CDR1 MGHRA and CDR2 YSYEKL. CDR3 bases: TGCGCCAGCAGCCAAGAAGGCGGGGGAAGAGCCTACGAGCAGTACTTC. Its protein is CASSQEGGGRAYEQYF.

The chain uses TRBV11-2 and TRBJ2-1, with 7 bases matching TRBD2. The CDR3 has 16 residues. Germline-derived CDR1 and CDR2 are SGHAT and FQNNGV. Unmatched junction bases numbered 10, after V lost 3 bases and J lost 5 bases. CDR3 residues: CASSFRSGVVNNEQFF. In DNA form, the CDR3 reads TGTGCCAGCAGCTTTCGGAGCGGGGTAGTTAACAATGAGCAGTTCTTC.

The chain has TRBV5-1 and TRBJ2-2, with TRBD1 as a possible D gene (5 bases). CDR3 size: 18 residues. V was pared by 0 bases and J by 4 bases, with 19 bases between. From germline, CDR1 is SGHRS and CDR2 YFSETQ. Here the CDR3 DNA reads TGCGCCAGCAGCTTGGGGTCAACCTCTATCAGGGTCACCGGGGAGCTGTTTTTT. Residues: CASSLGSTSIRVTGELFF.

The chain links TRBV15 to TRBJ2-7; 13 bases agree with TRBD2. This CDR3 is built from 17 residues. Germline V lookup: CDR1 LNHNV, CDR2 YYDKDF (reference sequence). With 4 bases clipped from V and 0 bases from J, the junction kept 6 bases outside the gene matches. CDR3 DNA sequence: TGTGCCACCAGCACGGAACGGACTAGCGGGAGCTCCTACGAGCAGTACTTC. This gives the protein CATSTERTSGSSYEQYF.

V is TRBV5-1 and J is TRBJ1-1; D not resolved. The ends were cut back, 0 bases at V and 0 bases at J, with 9 bases in the middle. This CDR3 has 15 amino acids. Germline CDR1 and CDR2: SGHRS and YFSETQ. The CDR3 coding sequence is TGCGCCAGCAGCTTGGCCCCGGGTCTGAACACTGAAGCTTTCTTT. As protein: CASSLAPGLNTEAFF.

This clone was counted between two and nine times. V gene TRBV9 combines with J gene TRBJ2-7; 8 positions agree with TRBD1. The germline V gene encodes CDR1 SGDLS and CDR2 YYNGEE. The junction had 5 bases not matched to a gene; V was cut back by 3 bases and J by 6 bases. This CDR3 contains 13 residues. The CDR3 loop is CASSAHGQGEQYF. CDR3 coding DNA: TGTGCCAGCAGCGCCCATGGACAGGGCGAGCAGTACTTC.

This chain connects TRBV6-1 to TRBJ2-7; 7 positions agree with TRBD2. After removal of 1 base from V and 3 bases from J, the junction contained 6 bases not matched to a gene. Germline CDR1 is MNHNS and CDR2 is SASEGT. The length of the CDR3 is 15 residues. The CDR3 is CASSEGRGNFYEQYF. CDR3 nucleotides: TGTGCCAGCAGTGAAGGGCGGGGGAATTTCTACGAGCAGTACTTC.

V and J are TRBV10-1 and TRBJ2-2; D ambiguous. Trimming took 6 bases from V and 0 from J, leaving 8 bases between them. This CDR3 region has 14 residues. Germline V gives CDR1 WNHNN, CDR2 SYGVQD (reference sequence). The DNA of the CDR3 is TGCGCCAGCAGAAACAGACCGAACACCGGGGAGCTGTTTTTT. The encoded protein is CASRNRPNTGELFF.

Of note for this clone: A read error may produce the germline difference seen at one junction end. This chain joins TRBV6-1 and TRBJ1-2, with TRBD1 identical over 8 bases. The CDR3 loop spans 12 amino acids. The germline V gene has CDR1 MNHNS and CDR2 SASEGT. CDR3 amino acids: CAISEQGAGYTF. CDR3 nucleotide sequence: TGTGCCATCAGTGAGCAGGGGGCTGGCTACACCTTC.

The chain couples TRBV7-2 to TRBJ2-7, with D possibly being TRBD2 (6 bases). Germline V CDR1 and CDR2: SGHTA, FQGNSA. Trimming cost V 5 bases and J 6 bases, with 14 bases left between them. CDR3 size: 13 residues. CDR3 amino acids: CASSGQTGGEQYF. The CDR3 nucleotides are TGTGCCAGCAGCGGGCAGACCGGGGGCGAGCAGTACTTC. The full variable domain, with the rest looked up from reference TRBV7-2 and TRBJ2-7, is GAGVSQSPSNKVTEKGKDVELRCDPISGHTALYWYRQSLGQGLEFLIYFQGNSAPDKSGLPSDRFSAERTGGSVSTLTIQRTQQEDSAVYLCASSGQTGGEQYFGPGTRLTVT.

This chain uses TRBV11-2 with TRBJ2-1, with a tentative D call TRBD2 (6 bases). The germline gives CDR1 SGHAT, CDR2 FQNNGV. Trimming removed 5 bases from V and 8 bases from J, with 22 bases in between. This CDR3 comprises 16 residues. The CDR3 here is CASSKRLGPSSDEQFF. CDR3 nucleotides: TGTGCCAGCAGCAAAAGACTAGGCCCCTCTTCGGATGAGCAGTTCTTC. Full variable domain (missing parts from reference TRBV11-2 and TRBJ2-1): EAGVAQSPRYKIIEKRQSVAFWCNPISGHATLYWYQQILGQGPKLLIQFQNNGVVDDSQLPKDRFSAERLKGVDSTLKIQPAKLEDSAVYLCASSKRLGPSSDEQFFGPGTRLTVL.

V and J are TRBV6-5 and TRBJ1-1, with 8 bases that match TRBD1. Germline lookup yields CDR1 MNHEY and CDR2 SVGAGI. The CDR3 loop spans 14 amino acids. J lost 2 bases, V lost 6 bases, and 5 bases had no gene match. The CDR3 DNA sequence: TGTGCCAGCAGAGGGACAGGAGGAAACACTGAAGCTTTCTTT. Its translation is CASRGTGGNTEAFF.